The entry below describes one T cell receptor (beta chain). The antigen remains unidentified. With the Oncomine TCR Beta short-read assay, DNA from cultured CD4+ T cells was sequenced. MiXCR, applied by TCRdb to the PCR reads, yields one record per CDR3 protein. The sample includes about 11,000 distinct CDR3 sequences, about 30% of them seen just once. The entry originates in a study of vaccination and CD4 T cells after COVID-19. Study-wide context: The makeup of the convalescents was six males and four females, two of them Hispanic.

The V gene end was trimmed by 8 bases and the J gene end by 2 bases; junction bases not matched to a gene: 5. CDR1 is MDHEN, CDR2 SYDVKM, per germline. This CDR3 is built from 14 residues. Treatment meaning: roughly 10-day PBMC culture with coronavirus spike peptide pools or control peptides (ViraFEST assay). Peptide pool stimulation in ViraFEST expanded antigen-specific T cells, whose TCRs were then sequenced. Upon completion of about nine days of culture, CD4+ T cells were isolated via negative selection. The source was CD4+ T cells from blood, cultured in vitro, collected after SARS-CoV-2 vaccination. The chain joins TRBV28 to TRBJ1-5, with 8 bases fitting TRBD1. The TCR was taken from a human donor who had recovered from COVID-19. In DNA form, the CDR3 reads TGTGCCAGCTCCACAGGGGGAGGCAATCAGCCCCAGCATTTT. Protein: CASSTGGGNQPQHF.